This T cell receptor (beta chain) was retrieved from a study of T cells in Graves' hyperthyroidism and ophthalmopathy. Isolation of PBMCs was performed on 8 to 10 ml fresh peripheral blood. Overall study results and limits: Most thyroid clonotypes expanded above 0.001 were also detected in blood. A 13 V-J model separated ophthalmopathy from stable hyperthyroidism.

At least ten counts were recorded for this clonotype. The antigen is unknown. The CDR3 has 12 residues. Germline loops: CDR1 MDHEN, CDR2 SYDVKM. Trimming stripped 5 bases from V and 5 bases from J, with 9 bases between. The investigators amplified TCR beta CDR3 regions from RNA transcripts. During a first-round RT-PCR of the TCR CDR3, the HTBI primer set was used. From the multiplex PCR reads, TCRdb called clonotypes with MiXCR, one entry per CDR3 protein. The sample gives roughly 560,000 distinct CDR3 sequences, under 15% of which show up once; 3.5% to 4.5% is in the top ten. This chain uses TRBV28 with TRBJ2-5; the D gene is possibly TRBD1 (6 bases). Sequences were obtained from blood. This TCR derives from a woman aged 40 to 49 with Graves' ophthalmopathy. CDR3 nucleotide sequence: TGTGCCAGCAGTGAGGGGGTGGAGACCCAGTACTTC. Translated, it gives CASSEGVETQYF.